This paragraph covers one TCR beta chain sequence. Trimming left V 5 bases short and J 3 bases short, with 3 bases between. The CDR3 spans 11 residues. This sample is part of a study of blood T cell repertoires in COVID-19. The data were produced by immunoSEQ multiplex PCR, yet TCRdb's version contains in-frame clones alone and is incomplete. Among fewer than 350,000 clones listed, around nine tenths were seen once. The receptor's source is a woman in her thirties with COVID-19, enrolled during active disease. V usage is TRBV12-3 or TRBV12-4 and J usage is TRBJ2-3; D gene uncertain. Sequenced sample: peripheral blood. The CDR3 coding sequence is TGTGCCAGCAGTCCGACAGATACGCAGTATTTT. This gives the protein CASSPTDTQYF.